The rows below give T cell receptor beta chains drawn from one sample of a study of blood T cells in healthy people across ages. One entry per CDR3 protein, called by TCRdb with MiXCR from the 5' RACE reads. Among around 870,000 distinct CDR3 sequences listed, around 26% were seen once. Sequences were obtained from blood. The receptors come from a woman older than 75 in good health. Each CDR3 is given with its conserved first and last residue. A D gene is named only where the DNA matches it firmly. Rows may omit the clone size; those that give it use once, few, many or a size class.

CDR3nt: TGCAGCGTCCGCCGGGGCGGGGGACGAACCGGGGAGCTGTTTTTT
CDR3aa: CSVRRGGGRTGELFF
v_gene: TRBV29-1
abundance: .
j_gene: TRBJ2-2
d_gene: TRBD2

CDR3nt: TGTGCCAGCAGTGAGACAGGGGCTGTCTATGGCTACACCTTC
CDR3aa: CASSETGAVYGYTF
v_gene: TRBV2
abundance: few
j_gene: TRBJ1-2
d_gene: TRBD1

CDR3nt: TGTGCCAGCAAGGGCCTTAGGGGCACAGATACGCAGTATTTT
CDR3aa: CASKGLRGTDTQYF
v_gene: TRBV6-1
abundance: few
j_gene: TRBJ2-3
d_gene: .

CDR3nt: TGCAGCGCTATGGGGAGGGGGCGGAATGAGCAGTTCTTC
CDR3aa: CSAMGRGRNEQFF
v_gene: TRBV29-1
abundance: many
j_gene: TRBJ2-1
d_gene: .

CDR3nt: TGCAGTGCTAGCTTAGGCGGGGCTCAACTCGGGGAGACCCAGTACTTC
CDR3aa: CSASLGGAQLGETQYF
v_gene: TRBV20-1
abundance: many
j_gene: TRBJ2-5
d_gene: .

CDR3nt: TGTGCCAGCAGCTTAGCGGGCGGACTAGGGCGCAATGAGCAGTACTTC
CDR3aa: CASSLAGGLGRNEQYF
v_gene: TRBV11-2
abundance: few
j_gene: TRBJ2-5
d_gene: TRBD2

CDR3nt: TGTGCCAGCAGTCGCGGCGACCGCCAGCCCCAGCATTTT
CDR3aa: CASSRGDRQPQHF
v_gene: TRBV12-3/TRBV12-4
abundance: many
j_gene: TRBJ1-5
d_gene: .

CDR3nt: TGTGCCAGCAGCTTTCTTAGAGAGACCCAGTACTTC
CDR3aa: CASSFLRETQYF
v_gene: TRBV7-2
abundance: many
j_gene: TRBJ2-5
d_gene: .

CDR3nt: TGTGCCACCAGCAGGGACAGGGGTGGGAATGAGCAGTTCTTC
CDR3aa: CATSRDRGGNEQFF
v_gene: TRBV15
abundance: many
j_gene: TRBJ2-1
d_gene: TRBD1

CDR3nt: TGTGCCAGCAGCCCGGCCGTGGGGGGCGGCTACACCTTC
CDR3aa: CASSPAVGGGYTF
v_gene: TRBV12-3/TRBV12-4
abundance: many
j_gene: TRBJ1-2
d_gene: .

CDR3nt: TGTGCCAGCTCACGAGGGACAGGGGAAGGCTACACCTTC
CDR3aa: CASSRGTGEGYTF
v_gene: TRBV18
abundance: .
j_gene: TRBJ1-2
d_gene: TRBD1

CDR3nt: TGTGCCATCAGTGCCAACGGGGGAAATGAGCGGTTCTTC
CDR3aa: CAISANGGNERFF
v_gene: TRBV10-3
abundance: once
j_gene: TRBJ2-1
d_gene: .

CDR3nt: TGTGCCAGCAGTTTAGGAGGCCCGGGCGACGCTGAAAAACTGTTTTTT
CDR3aa: CASSLGGPGDAEKLFF
v_gene: TRBV12-3/TRBV12-4
abundance: many
j_gene: TRBJ1-4
d_gene: .

CDR3nt: TGTGCCAGCAGTCCCAGGGTTAGAGGAGAGACCCAGTACTTC
CDR3aa: CASSPRVRGETQYF
v_gene: TRBV6-6
abundance: many
j_gene: TRBJ2-5
d_gene: .

CDR3nt: TGTGCCAGCAGTTTAAGCGGCGGCGGAAGTTATGGCTACACCTTC
CDR3aa: CASSLSGGGSYGYTF
v_gene: TRBV12-3/TRBV12-4
abundance: many
j_gene: TRBJ1-2
d_gene: .

CDR3nt: TGTGCCAGCAGTATCAGGGGGGGTAGCAATCAGCCCCAGCATTTT
CDR3aa: CASSIRGGSNQPQHF
v_gene: TRBV6-5
abundance: many
j_gene: TRBJ1-5
d_gene: TRBD1

CDR3nt: TGTGCCAGCAGCTTGACTCCGGGACACGGGGGCACAGATACGCAGTATTTT
CDR3aa: CASSLTPGHGGTDTQYF
v_gene: TRBV5-5
abundance: once
j_gene: TRBJ2-3
d_gene: .

CDR3nt: TGCAGTGCTAGAGGACCTTACGGAGAGACCCAGTACTTC
CDR3aa: CSARGPYGETQYF
v_gene: TRBV20-1
abundance: many
j_gene: TRBJ2-5
d_gene: .

CDR3nt: TGCGCCAGCAGCCCACGTTCGGGACAGGGTCGGCTATCGGACAATGAGCAGTACTTC
CDR3aa: CASSPRSGQGRLSDNEQYF
v_gene: TRBV5-1
abundance: .
j_gene: TRBJ2-5
d_gene: TRBD1

CDR3nt: TGTGCCTGCAGCCAAGACGTAGCGGGGGGGCCAAATACGCAGTATTTT
CDR3aa: CACSQDVAGGPNTQYF
v_gene: TRBV4-2
abundance: .
j_gene: TRBJ2-3
d_gene: TRBD2

CDR3nt: TGTGCCAGCAGAGACCGGGACAGGGGGCATGCGGGGGAGCTGTTTTTT
CDR3aa: CASRDRDRGHAGELFF
v_gene: TRBV6-5
abundance: .
j_gene: TRBJ2-2
d_gene: TRBD1

CDR3nt: TGTGCCAGCAGGCCCGGGGGGAGCTATGGCTACACCTTC
CDR3aa: CASRPGGSYGYTF
v_gene: TRBV6-5
abundance: many
j_gene: TRBJ1-2
d_gene: .

CDR3nt: TGTGCCAGCAGTAGAAGACTCGGGGGCACAGATACGCAGTATTTT
CDR3aa: CASSRRLGGTDTQYF
v_gene: TRBV6-1
abundance: .
j_gene: TRBJ2-3
d_gene: .

CDR3nt: TGTGCCAGCAGCTCTCTGTCCGGGGGCTCTGGAAACACCATATATTTT
CDR3aa: CASSSLSGGSGNTIYF
v_gene: TRBV7-9
abundance: once
j_gene: TRBJ1-3
d_gene: .

CDR3nt: TGTGCCAGCATTGATCGGGGGACTTCCACTGAAGCTTTCTTT
CDR3aa: CASIDRGTSTEAFF
v_gene: TRBV2
abundance: .
j_gene: TRBJ1-1
d_gene: .

CDR3nt: TGTGCCAGCAGCTTAAAGCAGGGCGGGGGTTCACCCCTCCACTTT
CDR3aa: CASSLKQGGGSPLHF
v_gene: TRBV7-2
abundance: many
j_gene: TRBJ1-6
d_gene: .

CDR3nt: TGTGCCAGCAGCCGGACAGGGGGCGGTGAAGCTTTCTTT
CDR3aa: CASSRTGGGEAFF
v_gene: TRBV7-9
abundance: few
j_gene: TRBJ1-1
d_gene: TRBD1

CDR3nt: TGCAGTGCCGCTACCGGGACAGCGACTTCACCCCTCCACTTT
CDR3aa: CSAATGTATSPLHF
v_gene: TRBV20-1
abundance: few
j_gene: TRBJ1-6
d_gene: TRBD1

CDR3nt: TGCGCCAGCAGTGATCCGAGGGGGACTCAGGGGCAGTTCTTC
CDR3aa: CASSDPRGTQGQFF
v_gene: TRBV10-2
abundance: .
j_gene: TRBJ2-1
d_gene: .

CDR3nt: TGCGCCAGCAGCCAAGTAGCTCTAGTCGCCTACGAGCAGTACTTC
CDR3aa: CASSQVALVAYEQYF
v_gene: TRBV4-3
abundance: many
j_gene: TRBJ2-7
d_gene: .

CDR3nt: TGTGCCAGCAGCCGTGGTGGGACCTATCAAGAGACCCAGTACTTC
CDR3aa: CASSRGGTYQETQYF
v_gene: TRBV7-6
abundance: many
j_gene: TRBJ2-5
d_gene: .

CDR3nt: TGTGCCAGCAGCTTAGGGGTAAAGACAGGGCACTACACTTCGAACACCGGGGAGCTGTTTTTT
CDR3aa: CASSLGVKTGHYTSNTGELFF
v_gene: TRBV7-2
abundance: .
j_gene: TRBJ2-2
d_gene: TRBD1

CDR3nt: TGTGCCAGCAGCCAAGGAGGTGTAGGGGCAGACACTGAAGCTTTCTTT
CDR3aa: CASSQGGVGADTEAFF
v_gene: TRBV3-1
abundance: few
j_gene: TRBJ1-1
d_gene: .

CDR3nt: TGTGCCATCAGTGTGGTGGGACTAGCGTCAGATACGCAGTATTTT
CDR3aa: CAISVVGLASDTQYF
v_gene: TRBV10-3
abundance: many
j_gene: TRBJ2-3
d_gene: TRBD2

CDR3nt: TGTGCCTGGAGTATGACAGGGGGTGGACAGTCCCAGCATTTT
CDR3aa: CAWSMTGGGQSQHF
v_gene: TRBV30
abundance: .
j_gene: TRBJ1-5
d_gene: TRBD1

CDR3nt: TGCAGTGCTAGAGTGGGAATTCAGCCCCAGCATTTT
CDR3aa: CSARVGIQPQHF
v_gene: TRBV20-1
abundance: many
j_gene: TRBJ1-5
d_gene: .

CDR3nt: TGCGCCAGCAGCGTCCGGGGTGAAGCTTTCTTT
CDR3aa: CASSVRGEAFF
v_gene: TRBV5-1
abundance: .
j_gene: TRBJ1-1
d_gene: .

CDR3nt: TGTGCCAGCAGTTTCTCCAGCATTCAGTACTTC
CDR3aa: CASSFSSIQYF
v_gene: TRBV12-3/TRBV12-4
abundance: many
j_gene: TRBJ2-4
d_gene: .

CDR3nt: TGTGCCAGCAGTGGCAGGGCGGTTCTGGATGGCTACACCTTC
CDR3aa: CASSGRAVLDGYTF
v_gene: TRBV6-1
abundance: few
j_gene: TRBJ1-2
d_gene: .

CDR3nt: TGTGCCAGCAGCACCGGGACGGATGGCTACACCTTC
CDR3aa: CASSTGTDGYTF
v_gene: TRBV7-9
abundance: .
j_gene: TRBJ1-2
d_gene: .

CDR3nt: TGTGCCAGCAGTACGGCCGGCGCGGCCTTTAATCAGCCCCAGCATTTT
CDR3aa: CASSTAGAAFNQPQHF
v_gene: TRBV28
abundance: few
j_gene: TRBJ1-5
d_gene: .

CDR3nt: TGTGCCAGCAGTGAACCACCAGAGACCCAGTACTTC
CDR3aa: CASSEPPETQYF
v_gene: TRBV6-1
abundance: few
j_gene: TRBJ2-5
d_gene: .

CDR3nt: TGTGCCAGCAGCTTTCTACTCCGCACAGATACGCAGTATTTT
CDR3aa: CASSFLLRTDTQYF
v_gene: TRBV5-6
abundance: many
j_gene: TRBJ2-3
d_gene: .

CDR3nt: TGCGCCAGCAGCTATAATGGCGGGCCTGTTCAAGAGACCCAGTACTTC
CDR3aa: CASSYNGGPVQETQYF
v_gene: TRBV5-1
abundance: many
j_gene: TRBJ2-5
d_gene: .

CDR3nt: TGTGCCAGTAGTACCCTAGCAGGGCGGATCTCTAATGAGCAGTTCTTC
CDR3aa: CASSTLAGRISNEQFF
v_gene: TRBV19
abundance: .
j_gene: TRBJ2-1
d_gene: .

CDR3nt: TGCAGCGCCCGCTCCGCTGGGGCAGGTCCCTACGAGCAGTACTTC
CDR3aa: CSARSAGAGPYEQYF
v_gene: TRBV29-1
abundance: many
j_gene: TRBJ2-7
d_gene: .

CDR3nt: TGCAGTGCTAGTACCCCAATGGGAACCGGGGAGCTGTTTTTT
CDR3aa: CSASTPMGTGELFF
v_gene: TRBV20-1
abundance: .
j_gene: TRBJ2-2
d_gene: .

CDR3nt: TGTGCCAGCAGCTTAGAAGTCTCTAGCACAGATACGCAGTATTTT
CDR3aa: CASSLEVSSTDTQYF
v_gene: TRBV7-2
abundance: many
j_gene: TRBJ2-3
d_gene: .

CDR3nt: TGCGCCAGCAGCCAAGGGACAGGGGCGAACACCGGGGAGCTGTTTTTT
CDR3aa: CASSQGTGANTGELFF
v_gene: TRBV4-1
abundance: .
j_gene: TRBJ2-2
d_gene: TRBD1

CDR3nt: TGCAGTGCTAGAGATTCGAAGGGGATAAGGGCTAATGAAAAACTGTTTTTT
CDR3aa: CSARDSKGIRANEKLFF
v_gene: TRBV20-1
abundance: .
j_gene: TRBJ1-4
d_gene: .

CDR3nt: TGTGCCATCTCACGCACAGGGGATAATTTTCAGCCCCAGCATTTT
CDR3aa: CAISRTGDNFQPQHF
v_gene: TRBV10-3
abundance: many
j_gene: TRBJ1-5
d_gene: TRBD1

CDR3nt: TGTGCCAGCAGCTTGGGACGGATAAGCCCCTACGAGCAGTACTTC
CDR3aa: CASSLGRISPYEQYF
v_gene: TRBV5-5
abundance: many
j_gene: TRBJ2-7
d_gene: .

CDR3nt: TGCGCCAGCAGTTCGCAGGGGGCCCGGAACACCGGGGAGCTGTTTTTT
CDR3aa: CASSSQGARNTGELFF
v_gene: TRBV10-2
abundance: .
j_gene: TRBJ2-2
d_gene: TRBD1

CDR3nt: TGTGCCACCAGTGACCATATGGGACTAGCGTGGGGTTATAATGAGCAGTTCTTC
CDR3aa: CATSDHMGLAWGYNEQFF
v_gene: TRBV24-1
abundance: many
j_gene: TRBJ2-1
d_gene: TRBD2

CDR3nt: TGTGCCAGCAGTTTAGCCCAGGGATTCCAGCCCCAGCATTTT
CDR3aa: CASSLAQGFQPQHF
v_gene: TRBV12-3/TRBV12-4
abundance: many
j_gene: TRBJ1-5
d_gene: .

CDR3nt: TGCGCCAGCAGCCAAGGGGACGGCTACACAGATACGCAGTATTTT
CDR3aa: CASSQGDGYTDTQYF
v_gene: TRBV4-3
abundance: many
j_gene: TRBJ2-3
d_gene: .

CDR3nt: TGCGCCAGCGGCCAAGAGGGGACGGGTCCCCTGCGAGCTTTCTTT
CDR3aa: CASGQEGTGPLRAFF
v_gene: TRBV4-3
abundance: .
j_gene: TRBJ1-1
d_gene: .

CDR3nt: TGTGCCAGCAGCCAAAGAAGGGACTCTAATGAAAAACTGTTTTTT
CDR3aa: CASSQRRDSNEKLFF
v_gene: TRBV3-1
abundance: many
j_gene: TRBJ1-4
d_gene: .

CDR3nt: TGCGCCAGCAGCCAGGGGGAGCAACATAATTCACCCCTCCACTTT
CDR3aa: CASSQGEQHNSPLHF
v_gene: TRBV4-3
abundance: .
j_gene: TRBJ1-6
d_gene: .